This TCR beta chain was observed in a study of post-analysis software for immune sequencing data. On the study more broadly: Disease courses included relapsing-remitting, secondary progressive and progressive-relapsing multiple sclerosis.

The table lists this clonotype with a few counts. Its cognate antigen is unknown. Study-wide results and caveats: There were about 5 TRBV segments more frequent in patients than controls, and TRBV5-6, TRBV5-1 and TRBV20-1 were among them.

Deletions cut 2 bases from V and 2 bases from J, with 13 bases between. The CDR3 totals 15 residues. Germline V gene lookup returns CDR1 SGHDT and CDR2 YYEEEE. The authors incorporated unique molecular identifiers into the TCR beta cDNA libraries. Each CDR3 protein is one row after TCRdb ran MiXCR on the PCR reads. The table shows about 820,000 distinct CDR3 sequences, with approximately 53% occurring only once. The receptor was isolated from a girl aged 10 to 17 with multiple sclerosis. Sequencing input: blood. The J gene is TRBJ2-5, the V gene TRBV5-6; tentative D call: TRBD2 (5 bases). CDR3 loop: CASSFGRAVQETQYF. DNA for the CDR3: TGTGCCAGCAGCTTTGGGCGGGCAGTTCAAGAGACCCAGTACTTC.